The following is a TCR beta chain sequence with its context. The antigen is unknown. Trimming at V came to 2 bases and at J to 6 bases, leaving 4 bases not matched to a gene. This CDR3 has 14 amino acids. CDR1 is SEHNR and CDR2 is FQNEAQ in the germline V gene (reference sequence). Primers for the PCR totalled 60 Vbeta and 13 Jbeta. Sequenced by immunoSEQ multiplex PCR; TCRdb stores in-frame clones only, minus some. The sample holds 75,000 to 95,000 clones. The donors were healthy bone marrow donors. The sample originates from a study of cytomegalovirus exposure and HLA in healthy donors. About the research overall: HLA-typed donors were the source of around 80 million unique TCRs, which an early data release held. Of all 370 or so donors who were genotyped, roughly 85% belonged to the Caucasian-associated ancestry cluster. Points from the study as a whole: An assumption of roughly uniform sequencing depth across donors underlay the presence/absence analyses.

The sequencing sample was made of PBMCs. V and J are TRBV7-9 and TRBJ2-7; 10 bases map to TRBD2. The TCR comes from a woman aged 60-75 years in good health and CMV-seronegative. CDR3 bases: TGTGCCAGCAGCTTACTCAGCGGGAGGGTCGAGCAGTACTTC. This codes for CASSLLSGRVEQYF.